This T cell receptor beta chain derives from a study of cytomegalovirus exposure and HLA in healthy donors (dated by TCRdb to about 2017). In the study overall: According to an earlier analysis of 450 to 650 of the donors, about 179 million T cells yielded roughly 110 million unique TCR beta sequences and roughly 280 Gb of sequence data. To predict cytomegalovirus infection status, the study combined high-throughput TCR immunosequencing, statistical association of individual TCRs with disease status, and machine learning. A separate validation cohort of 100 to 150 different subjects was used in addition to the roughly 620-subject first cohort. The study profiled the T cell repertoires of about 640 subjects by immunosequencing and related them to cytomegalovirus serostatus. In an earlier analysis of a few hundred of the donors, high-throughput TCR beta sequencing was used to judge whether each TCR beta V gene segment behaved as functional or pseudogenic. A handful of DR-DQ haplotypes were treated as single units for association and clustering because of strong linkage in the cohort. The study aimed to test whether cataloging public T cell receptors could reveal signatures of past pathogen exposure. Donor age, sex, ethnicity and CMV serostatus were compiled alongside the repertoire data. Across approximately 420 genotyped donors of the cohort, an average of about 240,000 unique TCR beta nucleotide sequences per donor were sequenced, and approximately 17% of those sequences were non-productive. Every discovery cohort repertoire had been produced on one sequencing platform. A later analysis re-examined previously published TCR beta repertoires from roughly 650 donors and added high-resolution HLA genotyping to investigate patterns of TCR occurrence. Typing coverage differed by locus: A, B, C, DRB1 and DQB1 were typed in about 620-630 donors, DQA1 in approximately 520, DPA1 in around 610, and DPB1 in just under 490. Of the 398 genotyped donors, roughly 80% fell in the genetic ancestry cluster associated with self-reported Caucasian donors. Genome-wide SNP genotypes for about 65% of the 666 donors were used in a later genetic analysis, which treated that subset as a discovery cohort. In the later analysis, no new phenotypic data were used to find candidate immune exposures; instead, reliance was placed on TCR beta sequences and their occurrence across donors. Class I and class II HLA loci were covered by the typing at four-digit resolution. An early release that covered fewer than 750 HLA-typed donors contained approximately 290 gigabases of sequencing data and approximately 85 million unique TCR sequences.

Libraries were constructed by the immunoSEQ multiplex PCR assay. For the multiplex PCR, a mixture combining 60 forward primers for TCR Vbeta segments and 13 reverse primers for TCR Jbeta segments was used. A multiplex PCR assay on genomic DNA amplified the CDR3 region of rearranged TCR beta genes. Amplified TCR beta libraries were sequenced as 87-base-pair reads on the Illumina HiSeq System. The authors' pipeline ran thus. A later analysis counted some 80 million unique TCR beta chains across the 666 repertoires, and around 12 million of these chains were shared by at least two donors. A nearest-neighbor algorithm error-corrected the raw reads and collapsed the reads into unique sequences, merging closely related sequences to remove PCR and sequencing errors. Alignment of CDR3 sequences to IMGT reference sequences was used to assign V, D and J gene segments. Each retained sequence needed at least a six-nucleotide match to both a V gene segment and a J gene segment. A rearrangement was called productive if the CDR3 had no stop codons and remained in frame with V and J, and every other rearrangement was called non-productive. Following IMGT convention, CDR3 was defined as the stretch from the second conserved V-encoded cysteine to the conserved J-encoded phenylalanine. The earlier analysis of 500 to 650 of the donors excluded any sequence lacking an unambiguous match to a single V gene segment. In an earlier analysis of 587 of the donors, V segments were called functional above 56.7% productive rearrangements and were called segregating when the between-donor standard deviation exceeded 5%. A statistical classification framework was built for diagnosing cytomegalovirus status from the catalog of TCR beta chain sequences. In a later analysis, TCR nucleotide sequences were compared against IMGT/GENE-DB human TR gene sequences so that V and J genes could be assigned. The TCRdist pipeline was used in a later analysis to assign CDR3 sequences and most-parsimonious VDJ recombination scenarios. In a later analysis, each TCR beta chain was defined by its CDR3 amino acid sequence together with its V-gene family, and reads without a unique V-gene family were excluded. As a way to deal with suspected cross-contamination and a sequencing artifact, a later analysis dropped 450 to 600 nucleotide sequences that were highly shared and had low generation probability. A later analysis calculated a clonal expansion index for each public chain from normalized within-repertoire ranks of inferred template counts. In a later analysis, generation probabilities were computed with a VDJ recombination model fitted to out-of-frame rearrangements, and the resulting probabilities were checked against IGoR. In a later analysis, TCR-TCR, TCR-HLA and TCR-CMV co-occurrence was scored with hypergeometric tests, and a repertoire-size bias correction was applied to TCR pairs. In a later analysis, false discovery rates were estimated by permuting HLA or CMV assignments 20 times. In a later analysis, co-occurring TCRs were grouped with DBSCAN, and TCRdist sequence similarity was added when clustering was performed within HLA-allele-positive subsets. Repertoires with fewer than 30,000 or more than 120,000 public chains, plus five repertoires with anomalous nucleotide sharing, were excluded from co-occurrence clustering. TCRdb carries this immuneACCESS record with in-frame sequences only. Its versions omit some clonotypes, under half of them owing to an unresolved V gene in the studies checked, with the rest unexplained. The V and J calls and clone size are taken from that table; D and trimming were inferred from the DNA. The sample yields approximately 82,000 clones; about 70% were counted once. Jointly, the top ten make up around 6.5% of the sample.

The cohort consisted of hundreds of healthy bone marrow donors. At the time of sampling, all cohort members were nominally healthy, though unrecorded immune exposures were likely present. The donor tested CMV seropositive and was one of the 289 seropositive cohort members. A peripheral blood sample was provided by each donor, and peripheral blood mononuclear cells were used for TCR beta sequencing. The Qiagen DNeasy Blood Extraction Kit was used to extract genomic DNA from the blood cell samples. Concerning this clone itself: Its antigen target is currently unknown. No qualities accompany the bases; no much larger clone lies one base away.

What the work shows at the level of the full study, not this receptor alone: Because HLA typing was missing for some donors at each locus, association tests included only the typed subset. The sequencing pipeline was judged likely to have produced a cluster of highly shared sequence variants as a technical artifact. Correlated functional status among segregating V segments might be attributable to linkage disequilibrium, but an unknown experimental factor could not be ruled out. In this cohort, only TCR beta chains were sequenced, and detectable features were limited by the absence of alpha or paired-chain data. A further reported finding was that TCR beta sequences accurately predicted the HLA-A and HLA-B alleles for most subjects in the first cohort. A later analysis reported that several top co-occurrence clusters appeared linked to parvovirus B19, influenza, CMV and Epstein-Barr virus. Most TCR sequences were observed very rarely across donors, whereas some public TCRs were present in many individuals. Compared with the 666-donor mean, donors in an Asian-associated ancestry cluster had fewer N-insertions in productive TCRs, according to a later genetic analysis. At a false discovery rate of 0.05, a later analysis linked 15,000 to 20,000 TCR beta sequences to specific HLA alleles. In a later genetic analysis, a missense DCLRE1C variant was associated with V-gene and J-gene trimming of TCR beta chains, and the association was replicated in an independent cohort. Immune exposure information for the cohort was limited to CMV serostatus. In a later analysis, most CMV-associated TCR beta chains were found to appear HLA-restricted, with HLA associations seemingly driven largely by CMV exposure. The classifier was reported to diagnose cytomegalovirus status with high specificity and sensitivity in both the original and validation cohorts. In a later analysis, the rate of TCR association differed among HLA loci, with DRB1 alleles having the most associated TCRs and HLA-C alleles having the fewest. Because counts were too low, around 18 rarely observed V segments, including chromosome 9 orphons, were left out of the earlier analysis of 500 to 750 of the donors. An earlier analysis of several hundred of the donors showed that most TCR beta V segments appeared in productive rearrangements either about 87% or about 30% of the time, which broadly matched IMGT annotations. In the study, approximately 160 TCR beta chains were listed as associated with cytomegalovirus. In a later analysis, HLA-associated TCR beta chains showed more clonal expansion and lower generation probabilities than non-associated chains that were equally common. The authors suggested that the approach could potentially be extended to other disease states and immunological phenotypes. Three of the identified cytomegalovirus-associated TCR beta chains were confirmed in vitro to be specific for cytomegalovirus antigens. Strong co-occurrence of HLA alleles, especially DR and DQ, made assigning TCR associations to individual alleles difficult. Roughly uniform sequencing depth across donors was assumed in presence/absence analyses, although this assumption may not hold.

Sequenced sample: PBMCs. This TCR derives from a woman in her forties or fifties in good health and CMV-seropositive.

The CDR3 region has the sequence CASSAQGVSYEQYF. The sequenced DNA: TGTGCCAGCAGTGCCCAGGGCGTCTCCTACGAGCAGTACTTC. Rearrangement joined TRBV6-1 to TRBJ2-7; TRBD1 is a weak D gene call, 5 bases matching. V loses 4 bases of germline sequence and J loses 0 bases, and the interval between the two ends is 10 bases. For CDR1 and CDR2, the germline V gene lists MNHNS and SASEGT. CDR3 length: 14 amino acids, cysteine to phenylalanine. Only CDR3 DNA is held: 42 bases, read in frame from base 1.